Listed here are 25 T cell receptor beta chains from one sample, sequenced in a study of cytomegalovirus exposure and HLA in healthy donors. Both 60 Vbeta primers and 13 Jbeta primers went into the PCR. Assay used: immunoSEQ multiplex PCR; TCRdb lists only in-frame clones, some missing. The sample records under 200,000 clones, roughly 83% being singletons. Material for sequencing was PBMCs. Source of these receptors: a man aged 25-45 years in good health and CMV-seronegative.

J is TRBJ1-1 and V is TRBV29-1, with D possibly TRBD1 on 5 matching bases. The CDR3 covers 15 residues. Per the germline V gene, CDR1 is SQVTM and CDR2 is ANQGSEA. Trimming took off 4 bases at V and 0 bases at J, with 15 bases between the two ends. The CDR3 is CSVGAGWAMNTEAFF. Here the CDR3 DNA reads TGCAGCGTTGGGGCAGGGTGGGCGATGAACACTGAAGCTTTCTTT.

The chain recombines TRBV27 with TRBJ1-2; D is possibly TRBD1 (6 bases). Trimming took off 0 bases at V and 11 bases at J, with 13 bases between the two ends. Germline assignment: CDR1 MNHEY and CDR2 SMNVEV (reference sequence). CDR3 length: 13 residues. The DNA for the CDR3 is TGTGCCAGCAGTTTATCGGGGGCCACCACATACACCTTC. It is translated as CASSLSGATTYTF.

The rearrangement joins TRBV14 to TRBJ2-7, with 11 bases aligning to TRBD1. The V segment lost 5 bases and the J segment 3 bases; nucleotides outside the gene matches: 9. Germline assignment: CDR1 SGHDN and CDR2 FVKESK. This CDR3 is built from 16 residues. CDR3 sequence reads: CASSAQAGTGGYEQYF. The CDR3 DNA reads as TGTGCCAGCAGCGCACAGGCGGGGACAGGGGGCTACGAGCAGTACTTC.

J is TRBJ2-1 and V is TRBV28; 8 bases line up with TRBD2. Trimming cost V 2 bases and J 5 bases; bases outside gene matches: 8. Germline CDR1 reads MDHEN; CDR2 reads SYDVKM. The CDR3 sequence is 16 residues long. The CDR3 region is CASSLRSGSVDNEQFF. CDR3 DNA sequence: TGTGCCAGCAGTTTAAGGAGCGGGAGTGTCGACAATGAGCAGTTCTTC. Together with reference TRBV28 and TRBJ2-1, the CDR3 gives the full variable domain: DVKVTQSSRYLVKRTGEKVFLECVQDMDHENMFWYRQDPGLGLRLIYFSYDVKMKEKGDIPEGYSVSREKKERFSLILESASTNQTSMYLCASSLRSGSVDNEQFFGPGTRLTVL.

The CDR3 sequence is CASRFPGTGFHEQYF. CDR3 nucleotides: TGTGCCAGCAGGTTCCCCGGGACAGGGTTTCACGAGCAGTACTTC. V is TRBV28 and J is TRBJ2-7; 9 nucleotides align to TRBD1. Germline CDR1 MDHEN, CDR2 SYDVKM. The CDR3 extends over 15 amino acids. V was clipped by 6 bases and J by 5 bases; unmatched bases: 11.

The J gene is TRBJ2-5, the V gene TRBV5-4, with a weak D call TRBD1 (6 bases). The DNA end is more similar to TRBJ2-7, so the J call may be wrong. Germline CDR1 is SGHNT and CDR2 is YYREEE (reference sequence). The CDR3 is 13 residues long. The CDR3 DNA reads as TGTGCCAGCAGCCTCCGGGACATCTCCGAGCAGTACTTC. It translates to CASSLRDISEQYF.

The chain links TRBV6-4 to TRBJ1-1; D may be TRBD1 (6 bases). The CDR3 runs to 14 residues. CDR1 and CDR2 from the germline V gene are MRHNA and SNTAGT. Between the trimmed V and J ends, which lost 6 bases and 2 bases, there was a span of 13 bases. CDR3 bases: TGTGCCAGCAGAAACACAGGGAAAAACACTGAAGCTTTCTTT. Translating it yields CASRNTGKNTEAFF.

The gene calls are TRBV2 and TRBJ1-2; D perhaps matches TRBD1 (6 bases). The germline V gene encodes CDR1 SNHLY and CDR2 FYNNEI. The CDR3 is made up of 17 amino acids. The V and J ends lost 0 bases and 3 bases respectively, with 17 bases between them. In DNA form, the CDR3 reads TGTGCCAGCAGTGAAGCTTGGGCAGGGGCTCAGGACTATGGCTACACCTTC. It codes for CASSEAWAGAQDYGYTF.

This chain links TRBV6-1 with TRBJ2-7; 8 nucleotides line up with TRBD1. With V trimmed by 4 bases and J by 1 base, 3 bases remained unmatched. Germline CDR1 and CDR2: MNHNS and SASEGT. The CDR3 totals 14 residues. The CDR3 sequence is CASSGTGTSYEQYF. CDR3 bases: TGTGCCAGCAGTGGGACAGGGACTTCCTACGAGCAGTACTTC.

The chain uses TRBV18 and TRBJ2-1; the match to TRBD1 covers 9 bases. Per the germline V gene, CDR1 is KGHSH and CDR2 is LQKENI. The ends lost 3 bases at V and 3 bases at J; junction bases unmatched: 3. The CDR3 length is 15 residues. CDR3 in amino acids: CASSPRDRVYNEQFF. CDR3 sequence (DNA): TGTGCCAGCTCACCCCGGGACAGGGTCTACAATGAGCAGTTCTTC.

This clone has only a few counts. The chain uses TRBV27 and TRBJ1-1, with TRBD1 identical over 8 bases. In germline, CDR1 is MNHEY, CDR2 SMNVEV (reference sequence). This CDR3 spans 13 amino acids. Trimming at V came to 5 bases and at J to 12 bases, leaving 11 bases not matched to a gene. This CDR3 reads CASSHTTGGITFF. The CDR3, as DNA: TGTGCCAGCAGTCATACAACAGGGGGTATAACTTTCTTT.

This clone has just a few counts. A read error may account for a junction end that differs from germline. The rearrangement uses TRBV7-9 and TRBJ2-2; the D gene is possibly TRBD1 (5 bases). The CDR3 consists of 12 residues. Germline V gives CDR1 SEHNR, CDR2 FQNEAQ (reference sequence). The CDR3 sequence is CSSSARVGELFF. The DNA of the CDR3 is TGTTCCAGCAGCGCCAGGGTTGGGGAGCTGTTTTTT.

This chain links TRBV4-2 with TRBJ2-5; 9 bases line up with TRBD2. Germline V lookup: CDR1 LGHNA, CDR2 YNFKEQ. This CDR3 contains 15 residues. Trimming at V came to 0 bases and at J to 11 bases, leaving 10 bases not matched to a gene. The CDR3 loop is CASSQEIAGVGEQYF. The CDR3 DNA reads as TGTGCCAGCAGCCAAGAAATAGCGGGGGTAGGGGAGCAGTACTTC.

The genes are TRBV20-1 and TRBJ2-7; 8 bases agree with TRBD1. There are 11 residues in the CDR3. The V and J ends lost 5 bases and 6 bases, in that order; junction bases with no gene match: 3. The germline gives CDR1 DFQATT, CDR2 SNEGSKA (reference sequence). The CDR3 coding sequence is TGCAGTGCTGTTGACAGGGGCGAGCAGTACTTC. This translates into CSAVDRGEQYF.

The rearrangement links TRBV7-9 to TRBJ2-3; the D is unclear. Germline CDR1 and CDR2: SEHNR and FQNEAQ (reference sequence). The V gene lost 1 base and the J gene lost 6 bases, with 5 bases spanning the gap. The length of the CDR3 is 12 residues. CDR3 amino acids: CASSLVGDTQYF. Written as DNA, the CDR3 is TGTGCCAGCAGCTTAGTCGGGGATACGCAGTATTTT.

This clone was seen only a few times. The J gene is TRBJ1-3, the V gene TRBV6-1; D unclear. From germline, CDR1 is MNHNS and CDR2 SASEGT. The CDR3 length is 14 residues. Trimming removed 5 bases at V and 0 bases at J, with 8 bases between. DNA for the CDR3: TGTGCCAGCAGTCCCGGTTTCTCTGGAAACACCATATATTTT. It translates to CASSPGFSGNTIYF.

This sequence joins TRBV11-3 and TRBJ2-1, with TRBD2 identical over 9 bases. CDR1 SGHNT and CDR2 YENEEA come from the germline V gene. With 6 bases clipped from V and 6 bases from J, the junction kept 12 bases outside the gene matches. The CDR3 length is 16 residues. CDR3 nucleotides: TGTGCCAGCAGGGGTGGAAGCGGGAGGATAGGCAATGAGCAGTTCTTC. Translated: CASRGGSGRIGNEQFF.

This chain connects TRBV5-1 to TRBJ1-1; no clear D gene. The CDR3 is made up of 13 amino acids. With 0 bases removed from V and 3 bases from J, the gap between germline ends came to 6 bases. Per the germline V gene, CDR1 is SGHRS and CDR2 is YFSETQ. This CDR3 is CASSLAIDTEAFF. DNA for the CDR3: TGCGCCAGCAGCTTGGCCATAGACACTGAAGCTTTCTTT.

This clone was counted only a few times. This rearrangement joins TRBV14 to TRBJ1-1; 8 nucleotides line up with TRBD1. This CDR3 has 15 amino acids. The trim removed 4 bases at V and 3 bases at J, leaving 7 bases unmatched. The germline CDR1 and CDR2 sequences are SGHDN and FVKESK. Written as DNA, the CDR3 is TGTGCCAGCAGCCGACGGACAGGGCGAGACACTGAAGCTTTCTTT. Residues: CASSRRTGRDTEAFF.

This rearrangement joins TRBV4-2 to TRBJ2-2; the match to TRBD1 covers 9 bases. Losses at the gene ends were 7 bases for V and 8 bases for J; bases not matched to a gene: 8. The length of the CDR3 is 14 residues. Germline CDR1 and CDR2: LGHNA and YNFKEQ. The CDR3 region has the DNA TGTGCCAGCAACGGGGGACAGGGTAGAGGGGAGCTGTTTTTT. Translation: CASNGGQGRGELFF.

This sequence joins TRBV2 and TRBJ2-7; D is possibly TRBD1 (6 bases). The CDR3 totals 14 residues. The V end was cut by 8 bases, the J end by 5 bases, with 19 bases between. Looked up from germline, CDR1 is SNHLY and CDR2 is FYNNEI. The CDR3 DNA is TGTGCCAGCCGACCAGGGGCGAATCTAGACGAGCAGTACTTC. It encodes CASRPGANLDEQYF.

This chain uses TRBV6-5 with TRBJ1-1; D is possibly TRBD1 (5 bases). Trimming left V 5 bases short and J 1 base short, with 11 bases between. CDR3 size: 14 residues. From germline, CDR1 is MNHEY and CDR2 SVGAGI. The CDR3 bases are TGTGCCAGCAGTGCTACAACAGGGAACACTGAAGCTTTCTTT. It yields the protein CASSATTGNTEAFF.

The V and J genes are TRBV6-5 and TRBJ1-5; possibly TRBD1 for D (5 bases). Germline-derived CDR1 and CDR2 are MNHEY and SVGAGI. Trimming removed 2 bases from V and 0 bases from J, with 11 bases in between. There are 16 residues in the CDR3. The CDR3 region is CASSYVQADSNQPQHF. CDR3 nucleotides: TGTGCCAGCAGTTACGTACAGGCCGATAGCAATCAGCCCCAGCATTTT.

The chain has TRBV7-9 and TRBJ2-7; TRBD2 matches at 7 bases. Germline assignment: CDR1 SEHNR and CDR2 FQNEAQ (reference sequence). Trimming took 4 bases from V and 3 from J; bases not matched to a gene: 12. The CDR3 is 16 residues long. Here the CDR3 reads CASSSRTSSAIYEQYF. Written as DNA, the CDR3 is TGTGCCAGCAGCTCACGGACTAGTAGTGCCATCTACGAGCAGTACTTC.

The chain recombines TRBV6-5 with TRBJ2-1; 8 bases align to TRBD2. Germline V gene sequence: CDR1 MNHEY, CDR2 SVGAGI. The CDR3 consists of 16 residues. V dropped 1 base and J dropped 0; count of bases not matched to a gene: 2. This CDR3 is CASSYLAGGSYNEQFF. The CDR3 bases are TGTGCCAGCAGTTACTTGGCGGGGGGCTCCTACAATGAGCAGTTCTTC.